This is a list of T cell receptor beta chains from one sample in a study of early T cells in non-severe SARS-CoV-2 infection. TCRdb itself ran the 5' RACE reads through MiXCR, one entry per CDR3 protein. The repertoire has approximately 88,000 distinct CDR3 sequences, roughly 13% of them found once; the top ten carry roughly 1.4%. Specimen: whole blood. These receptors all come from an adult who was a healthcare worker with PCR-confirmed SARS-CoV-2 infection or an uninfected control (not recorded which). Both conserved end residues are part of each CDR3. The order of the fields is J gene, V gene, CDR3 protein.

TRBJ2-1 TRBV19 CASSIGRGNEQFF
TRBJ1-1 TRBV5-4 CASSPFRNTEAFF
TRBJ2-2 TRBV3-1 CASSHLASTAGELFF
TRBJ1-2 TRBV20-1 CSARHRDGYTF
TRBJ2-7 TRBV6-6 CACRISETAVYEQYF
TRBJ2-5 TRBV10-3 CATTSGGEETQYF
TRBJ2-7 TRBV7-8 CASSLTGGYYEQYF
TRBJ2-7 TRBV5-4 CASSPDRALYEQYF
TRBJ2-3 TRBV5-1 CASSLFPEGTDTQYF
TRBJ2-7 TRBV3-1 CASSHRGGTYEQYF
TRBJ2-5 TRBV5-1 CASSSGSEETQYF
TRBJ1-3 TRBV7-2 CASSLGNSGNTIYF
TRBJ2-7 TRBV5-5 CASSSQLAMTEVMTGAHEQYF
TRBJ2-1 TRBV7-3 CASSVTGARSYNEQFF
TRBJ2-2 TRBV6-1 CASKISSGGITGELFF
TRBJ1-1 TRBV6-5 CASSLGTEAFF
TRBJ2-1 TRBV5-1 CASSGGEYYNEQFF
TRBJ2-1 TRBV20-1 CSARDRGTSPGNEQFF
TRBJ1-1 TRBV12-3/TRBV12-4 CASSVKGYTEAFF
TRBJ2-5 TRBV7-8 CASSLPPLAGGQQETQYF
TRBJ2-2 TRBV19 CASSIDRWGNAGELFF
TRBJ1-5 TRBV7-2 CASSQDRSNQPQHF
TRBJ1-6 TRBV4-1 CASSQESGVGDSPLHF
TRBJ1-4 TRBV25-1 CASSDPTGSNEKLFF
TRBJ2-7 TRBV12-3/TRBV12-4 CASSLRPFSSYEQYF
TRBJ2-1 TRBV5-1 CASSSGQGSYNEQFF
TRBJ2-5 TRBV9 CASSPAGGQETQYF
TRBJ2-5 TRBV7-9 CASSAARDRVNGAYQETQYF
TRBJ1-1 TRBV7-9 CASSTYRGQNTQAFF
TRBJ1-3 TRBV6-5 CASSISSLMGGNTIYF
TRBJ2-2 TRBV19 CASSRTGNTGELFF
TRBJ2-4 TRBV29-1 CSVELFQSGIGKNIQYF